Listed below are T cell receptor beta chains from one sample, sequenced in a study of CD4 T cells in relation to SARS-CoV-2 and coronaviruses. Their antigen targets remain unknown. Profiled with immunoSEQ multiplex PCR; TCRdb holds only in-frame clones, not every one. The top ten hold 12% of the sample, which has roughly 24,000 clones, about 80% seen once. Sample: CD4+ T cells from PBMCs, cultured in vitro. The receptors stem from a human donor in good health. Each CDR3 is given with its conserved first and last residue. Fields, in order: J gene, V gene, CDR3 protein.

>TRBJ2-1|TRBV3-1/TRBV3-2
CASSQVYNEQFF
>TRBJ2-2|TRBV15
CATSRALAGATGELFF
>TRBJ2-7|TRBV11-3
CASSRGGGNPYEQYF
>TRBJ2-1|TRBV6-1
CASSEAEGALYNEQFF
>TRBJ1-1|TRBV7-8
CASSLAIGGSTEAFF
>TRBJ2-7|TRBV6-1
CASREGIGDSEQYF
>TRBJ2-3|TRBV10-1
CASSRQGATDTQYF
>TRBJ2-7|TRBV6-2/TRBV6-3
CASSRLFSYEQYF
>TRBJ2-2|TRBV24-1
CATSGFSRPANTGELFF
>TRBJ2-6|TRBV28
CASSDLPGANVLTF
>TRBJ1-3|TRBV3-1/TRBV3-2
CASSQTIGVAGNTIYF
>TRBJ2-5|TRBV27
CASRSTGTSESSSETQYF
>TRBJ1-5|TRBV18
CASSSASREPQHF